This passage covers 13 T cell receptor beta chains from one sample sequenced in a study of graft-versus-host responses after intestinal transplantation. Produced via immunoSEQ multiplex PCR; TCRdb's table is partial and in-frame only. Among about 97,000 clones listed, approximately 92% were seen once. Source: PBMCs, taken roughly 450 days after intestinal transplant. The receptors originated from a human patient who received an intestinal transplant, so some T cells may come from the graft donor.

This chain uses TRBV7-3 with TRBJ2-5; D possibly matches TRBD1 or TRBD2 (5 bases each). CDR1 is SGHTA, CDR2 FQGTGA, per germline. V shed 3 bases and J shed 4 bases, with 12 bases lying between them. There are 14 residues in the CDR3. CDR3 sequence reads: CASSFLGAGETQYF. For the CDR3, the DNA is TGTGCCAGCAGCTTCCTCGGGGCAGGAGAGACCCAGTACTTC.

The V gene is TRBV27, the J gene TRBJ2-7; maybe TRBD1 (6 bases). CDR1 is MNHEY and CDR2 is SMNVEV in the germline V gene (reference sequence). The CDR3 length is 13 residues. V lost 3 bases and J 3 bases, leaving 9 bases between the germline ends. The chain's CDR3 is CASSLGRGYEQYF. The CDR3 nucleotides read TGTGCCAGCAGTTTGGGCAGGGGCTACGAGCAGTACTTC.

V usage is TRBV6-5 and J usage is TRBJ1-3; 7 nucleotides agree with TRBD1. The germline gives CDR1 MNHEY, CDR2 SVGAGI. With V trimmed by 2 bases and J by 0 bases, 4 bases remained unmatched. This CDR3 has 16 amino acids. The CDR3 sequence: CASSYGTANSGNTIYF. For the CDR3, the DNA is TGTGCCAGCAGTTACGGGACAGCAAACTCTGGAAACACCATATATTTT.

V gene TRBV29-1 combines with J gene TRBJ2-7; D ambiguous. The CDR3 has 13 residues. Germline values: CDR1 SQVTM, CDR2 ANQGSEA. V shed 4 bases and J shed 4 bases, with 14 bases lying between them. CDR3 coding DNA: TGCAGCGTTGGGGAAAATGGACCTTACGAGCAGTACTTC. This gives the protein CSVGENGPYEQYF.

J is TRBJ1-6 and V is TRBV2; 8 bases agree with TRBD1. CDR1 is SNHLY, CDR2 FYNNEI, per germline. The CDR3 has 14 amino acids. The trim removed 6 bases at V and 6 bases at J, leaving 4 bases unmatched. The CDR3 DNA follows: TGTGCCAGCAGGCAGACAGGGGTTAATTCACCCCTCCACTTT. It specifies CASRQTGVNSPLHF.

The chain couples TRBV18 to TRBJ2-1; unclear D gene. Per germline, CDR1 KGHSH and CDR2 LQKENI. The CDR3 is 15 amino acids. With 3 bases removed from V and 0 bases from J, the gap between germline ends came to 9 bases. The CDR3 DNA is TGTGCCAGCTCACCTACAACAATCTCCTACAATGAGCAGTTCTTC. Amino acid sequence: CASSPTTISYNEQFF.

This clone was seen more than once but under ten times. The V call is TRBV19, the J call TRBJ2-7, with 9 bases identical to TRBD1. CDR3 size: 14 residues. V was pared by 1 base and J by 3 bases, with 1 base of the junction left unmatched. CDR1 is LNHDA, CDR2 SQIVND, per germline (reference sequence). The CDR3 DNA reads as TGTGCCAGTAGTATAGGACAGGGGGTCTACGAGCAGTACTTC. It yields the protein CASSIGQGVYEQYF.

The genes are TRBV6-4 and TRBJ2-3; 10 bases match TRBD1. The CDR3 runs to 15 residues. CDR1 is MRHNA and CDR2 is SNTAGT in the germline V gene. V gave up 5 bases and J gave up 6 bases; unmatched junction bases: 8. The CDR3 nucleotides are TGTGCCAGCAGTCCCGGGACAGGGGCATCCGATACGCAGTATTTT. Encoded protein: CASSPGTGASDTQYF.

This clone was seen a few times. The chain recombines TRBV18 with TRBJ1-6; TRBD1 is a possible D gene (5 bases). CDR3 length: 17 residues. V was shortened by 3 bases and J by 7 bases, with 19 bases between the two germline ends. From germline, CDR1 is KGHSH and CDR2 LQKENI. The CDR3 DNA is TGTGCCAGCTCACCTCACCTGGCAGGCGACAGCAATTCACCCCTCCACTTT. Translated, it gives CASSPHLAGDSNSPLHF. Full variable domain (missing parts from reference TRBV18 and TRBJ1-6): NAGVMQNPRHLVRRRGQEARLRCSPMKGHSHVYWYRQLPEEGLKFMVYLQKENIIDESGMPKERFSAEFPKEGPSILRIQQVVRGDSAAYFCASSPHLAGDSNSPLHFGNGTRLTVT.

The chain has TRBV9 and TRBJ2-3; D tentatively reads TRBD1 or TRBD2 (7 bases each). Germline-derived CDR1 and CDR2 are SGDLS and YYNGEE. The CDR3 sequence is 16 residues long. Between the trimmed V and J ends, which lost 0 bases and 5 bases, there was a span of 16 bases. CDR3 in amino acids: CASSVGPPGGGDTQYF. The CDR3 bases are TGTGCCAGCAGCGTAGGCCCCCCAGGGGGGGGAGATACGCAGTATTTT.

V usage is TRBV10-1 and J usage is TRBJ1-1; D remains ambiguous. Trimming pared 0 bases from V and 1 base from J, leaving 12 bases between. Germline V gene sequence: CDR1 WNHNN, CDR2 SYGVQD (reference sequence). This CDR3 region has 16 residues. CDR3 in DNA: TGCGCCAGCAGTGAGTCGGGAAGGCCTACGAACACTGAAGCTTTCTTT. It encodes CASSESGRPTNTEAFF.

CDR3 sequence reads: CASRGYGYTF. Here the CDR3 DNA reads TGTGCCAGCAGGGGATATGGCTACACCTTC. V is TRBV6-1 and J is TRBJ1-2; no reliable D call. Trimming pared 6 bases from V and 5 bases from J, leaving 4 bases between. The CDR3 runs 10 residues. CDR1 MNHNS and CDR2 SASEGT come from the germline V gene.

This rearrangement joins TRBV10-3 to TRBJ2-3; perhaps TRBD2 as D (6 bases). CDR1 is ENHRY and CDR2 is SYGVKD in the germline V gene. V lost 4 bases to trimming and J lost 5 bases, with 16 bases between them. This CDR3 contains 15 residues. The CDR3 DNA reads TGTGCCATCAGTGTGGAGGGCGGGACGGGAGATACGCAGTATTTT. Protein product: CAISVEGGTGDTQYF.